What follows is one T cell receptor (beta chain) and its context. This entry is derived from a study of beta chain features in type 1 diabetes. Sequenced material consisted of expressed TCRB transcripts (all of the isolated RNA was reverse transcribed). Clones were read by immunoSEQ multiplex PCR, and TCRdb kept only the in-frame ones, dropping some. The sample has roughly 300,000 clones; 12% to 15% are singletons. Trimming shortened V by 4 bases and J by 0 bases, and 10 bases separated the two germline ends. CDR1 and CDR2 from the germline V gene are LNHDA and SQIVND (reference sequence). The CDR3 has 15 amino acids.

The clonotype comes from a man aged 30 to 39 in good health. The sequenced sample was central memory CD4+ T cells from blood. The chain carries TRBV19 and TRBJ2-1; the D gene is possibly TRBD2 (5 bases). In DNA, the CDR3 is TGTGCCAGTAGTACCCCTAGCACCTCCTACAATGAGCAGTTCTTC. Its protein product is CASSTPSTSYNEQFF.